Following are 27 T cell receptor beta chains from one sample sequenced in a study of regulatory T cells in long-lasting Graves disease. To make TCR beta libraries, researchers used iRepertoire HTBI primers and Arm-PCR of CDR3 regions. TCRdb reanalysed the multiplex PCR reads using MiXCR and keeps one entry per CDR3 protein. The data show around 460,000 distinct CDR3 sequences, with 20% to 25% seen just once and around 13% held by the top ten. Time point indicated: persistent/refractory GD, antithyroid drugs over 5 years with positive TRAb. Extracted RNA from PBMCs served as the source of the TCR library. The sample was peripheral blood mononuclear cells (PBMCs), taken when the disease was refractory, from a patient treated with antithyroid drugs. These receptors came from a female donor with Graves disease.

Ten or more counts support this clonotype. The chain joins TRBV11-2 to TRBJ2-5; possible D gene TRBD1, 6 bases. V lost 8 bases to trimming and J lost 2 bases, with 21 bases between them. The CDR3 loop spans 16 amino acids. CDR1 is SGHAT, CDR2 FQNNGV, per germline. CDR3 DNA: TGTGCCAGCTCCAAGCCCGGACGGGGACAACAAGAGACCCAGTACTTC. This sequence encodes CASSKPGRGQQETQYF.

There are many counts of this clonotype. The V and J genes are TRBV7-8 and TRBJ2-2, with TRBD1 matching over 7 bases. The junction had 5 bases not matched to a gene; V was cut back by 2 bases and J by 5 bases. There are 15 residues in the CDR3. Germline assignment: CDR1 SGHVS and CDR2 FQNEAQ. The CDR3 protein is CASSLFTGVTGELFF. CDR3 coding DNA: TGTGCCAGCAGCTTATTTACAGGGGTGACCGGGGAGCTGTTTTTT.

This clonotype was seen many times. The chain combines TRBV30 with TRBJ1-1; 8 nucleotides match TRBD1. Germline CDR1 reads GTSNPN; CDR2 reads SVGIG (reference sequence). Trimming took 7 bases from V and 4 from J; bases not matched to a gene: 5. The CDR3 covers 12 residues. The CDR3, as DNA: TGTGCCTCGGACAGGGAGGGCACTGAAGCTTTCTTT. Protein sequence: CASDREGTEAFF.

At least ten counts were recorded for this clonotype. The V call is TRBV7-2, the J call TRBJ2-7; 7 nucleotides align to TRBD1. The V gene's germline CDR1 is SGHTA and CDR2 FQGNSA. After removal of 4 bases from V and 3 bases from J, the junction contained 12 bases not matched to a gene. This CDR3 region has 16 residues. The CDR3 region has the DNA TGTGCCAGCAGCTCCGGAGAATCGACAGGGAACTACGAGCAGTACTTC. Amino acids: CASSSGESTGNYEQYF.

Many counts were recorded for this clonotype. The chain recombines TRBV28 with TRBJ1-4; D gene uncertain. The CDR3 is 14 amino acids. Germline assignment: CDR1 MDHEN and CDR2 SYDVKM. The V gene lost 3 bases and the J gene lost 13 bases, with 18 bases spanning the gap. The CDR3 loop is CASSFEIVTPRLFF. CDR3 nucleotide sequence: TGTGCCAGCAGTTTCGAGATCGTGACCCCGCGACTGTTTTTT.

In this sample, this clonotype turned up a few times. The chain carries TRBV5-1 and TRBJ1-2, with D hard to call. Germline assignment: CDR1 SGHRS and CDR2 YFSETQ. The V gene lost 4 bases and the J gene lost 6 bases, with 16 bases spanning the gap. The CDR3 has 14 residues. CDR3 DNA: TGCGCCAGCAGCCCTCAGGTAGGAGGGAATGGCTACACCTTC. Its protein is CASSPQVGGNGYTF. Based on the CDR3 plus reference TRBV5-1 and TRBJ1-2, the full variable domain is KAGVTQTPRYLIKTRGQQVTLSCSPISGHRSVSWYQQTPGQGLQFLFEYFSETQRNKGNFPGRFSGRQFSNSRSEMNVSTLELGDSALYLCASSPQVGGNGYTFGSGTRLTVV.

Comments on this clonotype: A much larger clone differs from this one at a single base, so this may be a read error. The chain carries TRBV11-2 and TRBJ1-1, with TRBD1 identical over 7 bases. The CDR3 consists of 16 residues. Losses at the gene ends were 0 bases for V and 4 bases for J; bases not matched to a gene: 8. Looked up from germline, CDR1 is SGHAT and CDR2 is FQNNGV. The DNA for the CDR3 is TGTGCCAGCAGCTTAGATGCTACAGGGGTATCCACTGAAGCTTTCTTT. This gives the protein CASSLDATGVSTEAFF.

This clonotype was seen more than once but under ten times. The gene calls are TRBV20-1 and TRBJ1-5; a weak D match, TRBD1 (5 bases). The V end was cut by 0 bases, the J end by 5 bases, with 5 bases between. Germline CDR1 reads DFQATT; CDR2 reads SNEGSKA (reference sequence). CDR3 length equals 12 residues. CDR3 sequence (DNA): TGCAGTGCTAGAGACAGGGATCAGCCCCAGCATTTT. This codes for CSARDRDQPQHF.

The chain is built from TRBV29-1 and TRBJ2-5, with D uncertain. The V gene lost 3 bases and the J gene lost 4 bases, with 12 bases spanning the gap. CDR1 and CDR2 (germline): SQVTM, ANQGSEA. CDR3 length: 13 amino acids. CDR3 region: CSVDWATGETQYF. CDR3 in DNA: TGCAGCGTTGATTGGGCTACGGGAGAGACCCAGTACTTC.

The V and J genes are TRBV15 and TRBJ1-6; D is uncertain. This CDR3 comprises 19 residues. CDR1 and CDR2 from the germline V gene are LNHNV and YYDKDF (reference sequence). V was shortened by 0 bases and J by 0 bases, with 15 bases between the two germline ends. The CDR3 DNA follows: TGTGCCACCAGCAGAGATCTAGGGCAGGAAATCTCCTATAATTCACCCCTCCACTTT. Its protein product is CATSRDLGQEISYNSPLHF.

The chain joins TRBV7-9 to TRBJ2-5; D gene uncertain. The CDR3 has 15 residues. Deletions cut 10 bases from V and 5 bases from J, with 23 bases between. Germline loops: CDR1 SEHNR, CDR2 FQNEAQ (reference sequence). The CDR3 bases are TGTGCCATCCGAGTGACCAGTCTCCGTGGGGAGACCCAGTACTTC. Translation: CAIRVTSLRGETQYF.

This clonotype has ten or more counts. The chain carries TRBV28 and TRBJ2-4, with a possible D match to TRBD1 (6 bases). The CDR3 covers 15 residues. From germline, CDR1 is MDHEN and CDR2 SYDVKM. Trimming shortened V by 6 bases and J by 0 bases, and 12 bases separated the two germline ends. The DNA for the CDR3 is TGTGCCAGCAGGACGGACAGCCTAGCCAAAAACATTCAGTACTTC. Translating it yields CASRTDSLAKNIQYF.

This clonotype was recorded at least ten times. The rearrangement uses TRBV12-3 or TRBV12-4 and TRBJ1-5; 8 bases fit TRBD1. The CDR3 runs 13 residues. The V gene end was trimmed by 9 bases and the J gene end by 4 bases; junction bases not matched to a gene: 5. CDR3 coding DNA: TGTGCCAGTGGGGACAGGCCTAATCAGCCCCAGCATTTT. As protein: CASGDRPNQPQHF.

A remark on this clonotype: A much bigger clone sits one base away, suggesting this may be a read error. The V call is TRBV6-5, the J call TRBJ2-7; D is ambiguous. Deletions cut 2 bases from V and 0 bases from J, with 11 bases between. Germline V gene data show CDR1 as MNHEY and CDR2 as SVGAGI. The CDR3 extends over 15 amino acids. The chain's CDR3 is CASSYGRTSSYEQYF. For the CDR3, the DNA is TGTGCCAGCAGTTACGGGCGGACGAGCTCCTACGAGCAGTACTTC.

V is TRBV10-3 and J is TRBJ2-5; a possible D gene is TRBD1 (6 bases). The J call is in doubt because the DNA end fits TRBJ2-1 better. CDR1 is ENHRY, CDR2 SYGVKD, per germline. The CDR3 totals 16 residues. CDR3 amino acids: CAISESLAGADNEQFF. The DNA for the CDR3 is TGTGCCATCAGTGAGTCGTTGGCAGGGGCTGACAATGAGCAGTTCTTC.

This clonotype occurred many times. V gene TRBV28 combines with J gene TRBJ2-7; D is uncertain. The V gene lost 2 bases and the J gene lost 0 bases, with 17 bases spanning the gap. This CDR3 comprises 17 residues. The germline CDR1 and CDR2 sequences are MDHEN and SYDVKM. CDR3 bases: TGTGCCAGCAGTTTAGGGCCCAGGACGAGAAGCTCCTACGAGCAGTACTTC. It specifies CASSLGPRTRSSYEQYF. Full variable domain (remainder filled in from reference TRBV28 and TRBJ2-7): DVKVTQSSRYLVKRTGEKVFLECVQDMDHENMFWYRQDPGLGLRLIYFSYDVKMKEKGDIPEGYSVSREKKERFSLILESASTNQTSMYLCASSLGPRTRSSYEQYFGPGTRLTVT.

The chain employs TRBV7-9 and TRBJ2-1, with D perhaps TRBD2 (5 bases). Between the trimmed V and J ends, which lost 4 bases and 10 bases, there was a span of 14 bases. The CDR3 length is 13 residues. Germline CDR1 is SEHNR and CDR2 is FQNEAQ (reference sequence). CDR3: CASSSGGSWEQFF. CDR3 DNA sequence: TGTGCCAGCAGCTCCGGTGGGAGTTGGGAGCAGTTCTTC.

As to this clonotype: A much larger clonotype is one base distant, so this may be a read error. For the CDR3, the DNA is TGTGCCTGGAGTGCCCTTTCTTATAGCTACACCTTC. It is translated as CAWSALSYSYTF. The chain combines TRBV30 with TRBJ1-2; unclear D gene. The CDR3 runs 12 residues. CDR1 and CDR2 from the germline V gene are GTSNPN and SVGIG (reference sequence). Trimming stripped 1 base from V and 9 bases from J, with 12 bases between.

The V call is TRBV29-1, the J call TRBJ2-7; D is unclear. V was trimmed by 4 bases and J by 0 bases, leaving 7 bases between them. The V gene's germline CDR1 is SQVTM and CDR2 ANQGSEA. The CDR3 contains 12 residues. CDR3 nucleotides: TGCAGCGTTGGGATTAGCTCCTACGAGCAGTACTTC. Residues: CSVGISSYEQYF.

This clonotype was seen only a few times. This sequence joins TRBV13 and TRBJ2-2; 9 bases match TRBD2. Germline lookup yields CDR1 PRHDT and CDR2 FYEKMQ (reference sequence). The CDR3 contains 20 residues. V lost 5 bases to trimming and J lost 0 bases; unmatched junction nucleotides: 16. In nucleotides, the CDR3 is TGTGCCAGCAGCCTAAGGCGGACTAGCGAACACTTCGCGAACACCGGGGAGCTGTTTTTT. It translates to CASSLRRTSEHFANTGELFF.

This chain connects TRBV6-2 or TRBV6-3 to TRBJ2-7, with D perhaps TRBD2 (5 bases). The CDR3 is 15 residues long. The germline gives CDR1 MNHEY, CDR2 SVGEGT. Between the trimmed V and J ends, which lost 5 bases and 2 bases, there was a span of 16 bases. In nucleotides, the CDR3 is TGTGCCAGCAGTACGACTTCTTCGAGGGCCTACGAGCAGTACTTC. The encoded protein is CASSTTSSRAYEQYF.

This clonotype was seen at least ten times. J is TRBJ1-1 and V is TRBV29-1; weak D call: TRBD1 (5 bases). V was shortened by 8 bases and J by 2 bases, with 15 bases between the two germline ends. Germline CDR1 reads SQVTM; CDR2 reads ANQGSEA. The CDR3 consists of 13 residues. CDR3 bases: TGCAGCTCCCGACAGAAGGGAAACACTGAAGCTTTCTTT. It is translated as CSSRQKGNTEAFF.

This clonotype appeared many times. The V and J genes are TRBV2 and TRBJ2-4; 8 bases are shared with TRBD2. The germline V gene has CDR1 SNHLY and CDR2 FYNNEI. This CDR3 comprises 15 residues. The J segment lost 0 bases and the V segment lost 7 bases, leaving 5 bases of the junction unmatched. The CDR3 protein is CASNGGAGAKNIQYF. The CDR3 DNA reads as TGTGCCAGCAACGGGGGGGCGGGAGCCAAAAACATTCAGTACTTC. Full variable domain (outside the CDR3, taken from reference TRBV2 and TRBJ2-4): EPEVTQTPSHQVTQMGQEVILRCVPISNHLYFYWYRQILGQKVEFLVSFYNNEISEKSEIFDDQFSVERPDGSNFTLKIRSTKLEDSAMYFCASNGGAGAKNIQYFGAGTRLSVL.

V gene TRBV20-1 combines with J gene TRBJ2-1; TRBD2 might be the D (5 bases). V lost 0 bases and J lost 7, with 7 bases in between. The CDR3 loop spans 12 amino acids. The germline CDR1 and CDR2 sequences are DFQATT and SNEGSKA (reference sequence). CDR3 amino acids: CSARDRRNEQFF. The CDR3 DNA sequence: TGCAGTGCTAGAGATAGGAGGAATGAGCAGTTCTTC.

This clonotype was observed a few times. The V call is TRBV9, the J call TRBJ1-2, with D possibly matching TRBD1 (5 bases). This CDR3 has 16 residues. The germline V gene has CDR1 SGDLS and CDR2 YYNGEE. V lost 0 bases, J lost 4 bases, and 16 bases lay in between. Here the CDR3 DNA reads TGTGCCAGCAGCGTAGACCCCTTGACAGAACCCTATGGCTACACCTTC. Encoded protein: CASSVDPLTEPYGYTF.

This clonotype came up a few times. The chain employs TRBV5-1 and TRBJ1-1; tentative D call: TRBD1 (5 bases). Germline CDR1 reads SGHRS; CDR2 reads YFSETQ. Trimming took 2 bases from V and 7 from J, leaving 15 bases between them. The CDR3 has 14 residues. The CDR3 region has the DNA TGCGCCAGCAGCTTCGACAGTTTGGGCTTTGAAGCTTTCTTT. Residues: CASSFDSLGFEAFF.

The chain employs TRBV20-1 and TRBJ2-2, with 12 bases fitting TRBD1. The junction had 5 bases not matched to a gene; V was cut back by 6 bases and J by 6 bases. The CDR3 has 14 residues. Germline V gene sequence: CDR1 DFQATT, CDR2 SNEGSKA (reference sequence). CDR3 amino acids: CSAGQGAVAGELFF. CDR3 nucleotide sequence: TGCAGTGCGGGACAGGGGGCAGTTGCCGGGGAGCTGTTTTTT.